This T cell receptor (beta chain) was profiled in a study of blood T cell repertoires in COVID-19. Study-level information: Acute and convalescent COVID-19 samples came from the United States, Italy and Spain. T cells, B-cell-depleted T cells, or PBMCs supplied cDNA or gDNA.

A Seattle source enrolled patients during active infection and followed them longitudinally. Trimming removed 4 bases from V and 3 bases from J, with 12 bases in between. The germline V gene has CDR1 MNHEY and CDR2 SVGEGT. This CDR3 is built from 14 residues. Authors' processing steps: By means of reference gene primer amplification, nucleated cell counts were estimated. Data came from immunoSEQ multiplex PCR; TCRdb stores just in-frame clones and leaves some out. That table supplies the V and J calls and clone size; D and trimming were determined from the DNA. The repertoire holds about 240,000 clones, with approximately 85% as singletons.

The chain uses TRBV6-2 or TRBV6-3 and TRBJ1-1; D is perhaps TRBD1 (5 bases). This clonotype originated in a woman aged 80 or older with COVID-19, enrolled during active disease. Sequencing was done on a sample of peripheral blood. This chain's CDR3 is CASSSPVGDTEAFF. The CDR3 DNA sequence: TGTGCCAGCAGTTCCCCGGTAGGGGACACTGAAGCTTTCTTT.